These T cell receptor beta chains were read from a single sample in a study of T cells in Graves' hyperthyroidism and ophthalmopathy. TCRdb re-called the multiplex PCR reads with MiXCR, one entry per CDR3 protein. This sample has fewer than 850,000 distinct CDR3 sequences, with around 15% found just once. The sample taken for sequencing was blood. These receptors were obtained from a man aged 50-60 years with Graves' hyperthyroidism. CDR3s include the opening cysteine and the closing phenylalanine or tryptophan. A D gene is named only where the DNA matches it firmly. Size is omitted from some rows. Given values are once, few, many or a class for expanded clones.

TRBV20-1,TRBJ1-2,few,TRBD1,TGCAGTGCTAGAGATCACGGGACAGATAATGGCTACACCTTC,CSARDHGTDNGYTF
TRBV27,TRBJ1-5,-,-,TGTGCCAGCAAGGGGATAGGAGGGGCTGGGCGATATAGCAATCAGCCCCAGCATTTT,CASKGIGGAGRYSNQPQHF
TRBV28,TRBJ2-5,-,-,TGTGCCAGCAGCCGTCCCCACCCCAGTGAAGAGACCCAGTACTTC,CASSRPHPSEETQYF
TRBV11-2,TRBJ1-4,many,TRBD1,TGTGCCAGCAGCAGGACAGGCTATAATGAAAAACTGTTTTTT,CASSRTGYNEKLFF
TRBV19,TRBJ1-1,many,TRBD1,TGTGCCAGTATCACAGGGGGAGGGGACACTGAAGCTTTCTTT,CASITGGGDTEAFF
TRBV27,TRBJ1-5,-,-,TGTGCCAGCAGTCCGGGGGGGTTACAGCCCCAGCATTTT,CASSPGGLQPQHF
TRBV28,TRBJ2-5,many,TRBD1,TGTACCAGCAGTCCGGGACAGGGATGGGAGACCCAGTACTTC,CTSSPGQGWETQYF
TRBV20-1,TRBJ2-1,-,-,TGCGGGGGCCTTTCCTACAATGAGCAGTTCTTC,CGGLSYNEQFF
TRBV6-5,TRBJ2-7,many,-,TGTGCCAGCAGTTACTCGCTGGGTAGTACCTACGAGCAGTACTTC,CASSYSLGSTYEQYF
TRBV10-3,TRBJ1-1,-,-,TGTGCCATCAGTGAATCAGGACAGCCGAACACTGAAGCTTTCTTT,CAISESGQPNTEAFF
TRBV27,TRBJ1-6,many,-,TGTGCCAGCAGTTCGCAGGGATTTGGGGATTCACCCCTCCACTTT,CASSSQGFGDSPLHF
TRBV20-1,TRBJ2-1,few,-,TGCAGTGCTAGAAGGCTATGGGACGATGAGCAGTTCTTC,CSARRLWDDEQFF
TRBV6-1,TRBJ1-1,-,-,TGTGCCAGCAGCACCGAGGCCGGGGTGGTAAGTGAAGCTTTCTTT,CASSTEAGVVSEAFF
TRBV24-1,TRBJ2-1,-,TRBD2,TGTGCCACCGCCCACGGGACTAGCGGTAACAATGAGCAGTTCTTC,CATAHGTSGNNEQFF
TRBV7-2,TRBJ2-1,few,TRBD2,TGTGCCAGCAGCTTAGTAGCGGGAGTGGAATACAATGAGCAGTTCTTC,CASSLVAGVEYNEQFF
TRBV6-2/TRBV6-3,TRBJ1-2,-,-,TGTGCCAGCAGTTACCCCTCAAGAGACTATGGCTACACCTTC,CASSYPSRDYGYTF
TRBV27,TRBJ2-1,many,TRBD2,TGTGCCAGCAGTTCACCGGGACTAGCGGGAGTTATTGAGTTCTTC,CASSSPGLAGVIEFF
TRBV6-1,TRBJ2-4,-,-,TGTGCCAGCAGTCCCTACGAGGAGGGAGACATTCAGTACTTC,CASSPYEEGDIQYF
TRBV19,TRBJ2-1,many,TRBD2,TGTGCCAGTAGGGGACTAGCGGGGTATGAGCAGTTCTTC,CASRGLAGYEQFF
TRBV3-1,TRBJ2-1,few,-,TGTGCCAGCAGCCAAGACGTGCGCGGGGAGCAGTTCTTC,CASSQDVRGEQFF